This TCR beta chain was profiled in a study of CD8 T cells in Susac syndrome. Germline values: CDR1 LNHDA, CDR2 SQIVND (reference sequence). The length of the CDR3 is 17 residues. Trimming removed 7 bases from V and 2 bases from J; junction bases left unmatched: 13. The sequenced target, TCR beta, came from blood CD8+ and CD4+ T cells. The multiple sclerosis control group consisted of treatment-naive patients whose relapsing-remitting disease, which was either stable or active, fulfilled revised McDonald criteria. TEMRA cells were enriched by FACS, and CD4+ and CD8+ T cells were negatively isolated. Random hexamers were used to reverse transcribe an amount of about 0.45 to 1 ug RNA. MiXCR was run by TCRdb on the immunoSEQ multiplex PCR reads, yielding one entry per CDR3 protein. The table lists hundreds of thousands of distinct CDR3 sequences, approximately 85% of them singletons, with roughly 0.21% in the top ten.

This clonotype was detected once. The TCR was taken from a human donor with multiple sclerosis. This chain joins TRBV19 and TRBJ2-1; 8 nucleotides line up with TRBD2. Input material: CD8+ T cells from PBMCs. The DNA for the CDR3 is TGTGCCAGTACCATCGGAAGCGGGAGCTTCGCCTACAATGAGCAGTTCTTC. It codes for CASTIGSGSFAYNEQFF.